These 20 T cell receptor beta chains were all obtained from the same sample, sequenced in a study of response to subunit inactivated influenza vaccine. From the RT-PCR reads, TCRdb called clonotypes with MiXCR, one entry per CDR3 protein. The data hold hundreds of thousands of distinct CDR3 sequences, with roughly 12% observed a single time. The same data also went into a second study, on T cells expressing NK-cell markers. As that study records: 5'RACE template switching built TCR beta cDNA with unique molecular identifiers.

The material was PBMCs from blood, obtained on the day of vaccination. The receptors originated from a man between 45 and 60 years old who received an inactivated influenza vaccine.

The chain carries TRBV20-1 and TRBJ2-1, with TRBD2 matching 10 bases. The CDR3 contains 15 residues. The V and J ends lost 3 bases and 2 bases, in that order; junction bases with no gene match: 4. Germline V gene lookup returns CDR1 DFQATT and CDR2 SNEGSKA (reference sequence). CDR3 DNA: TGCAGTGCTAGCGGACTAGCGGCACCCTACAATGAGCAGTTCTTC. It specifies CSASGLAAPYNEQFF.

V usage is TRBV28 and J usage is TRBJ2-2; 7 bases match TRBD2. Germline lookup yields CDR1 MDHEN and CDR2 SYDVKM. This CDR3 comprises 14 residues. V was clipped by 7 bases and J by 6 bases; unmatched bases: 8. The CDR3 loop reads CASNLPRGAGELFF. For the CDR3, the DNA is TGTGCCAGCAACCTCCCCCGGGGGGCCGGGGAGCTGTTTTTT.

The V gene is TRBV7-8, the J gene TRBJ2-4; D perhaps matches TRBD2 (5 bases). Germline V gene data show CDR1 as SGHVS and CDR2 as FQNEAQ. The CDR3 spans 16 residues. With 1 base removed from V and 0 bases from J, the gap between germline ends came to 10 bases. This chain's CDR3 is CASSLGSGVAKNIQYF. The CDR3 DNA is TGTGCCAGCAGCTTAGGGAGCGGCGTAGCCAAAAACATTCAGTACTTC.

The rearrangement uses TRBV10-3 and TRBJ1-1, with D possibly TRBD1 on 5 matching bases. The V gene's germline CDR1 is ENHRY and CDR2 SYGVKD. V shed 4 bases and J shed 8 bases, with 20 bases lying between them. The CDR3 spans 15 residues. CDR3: CAISAIQDVPSEAFF. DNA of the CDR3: TGTGCCATCAGTGCAATACAGGACGTCCCCTCCGAAGCTTTCTTT.

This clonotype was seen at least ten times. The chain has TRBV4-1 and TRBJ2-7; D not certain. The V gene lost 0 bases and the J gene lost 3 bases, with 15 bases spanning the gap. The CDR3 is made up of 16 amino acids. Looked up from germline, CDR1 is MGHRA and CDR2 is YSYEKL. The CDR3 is CASSQDRPLVDYEQYF. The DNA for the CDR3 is TGCGCCAGCAGCCAAGATCGGCCACTCGTAGACTACGAGCAGTACTTC.

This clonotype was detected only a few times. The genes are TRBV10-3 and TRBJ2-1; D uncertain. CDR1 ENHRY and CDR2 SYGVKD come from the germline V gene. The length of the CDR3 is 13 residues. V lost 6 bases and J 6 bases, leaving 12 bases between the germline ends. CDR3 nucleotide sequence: TGTGCCATCAGGCCCCAAGAACGCAATGAGCAGTTCTTC. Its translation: CAIRPQERNEQFF.

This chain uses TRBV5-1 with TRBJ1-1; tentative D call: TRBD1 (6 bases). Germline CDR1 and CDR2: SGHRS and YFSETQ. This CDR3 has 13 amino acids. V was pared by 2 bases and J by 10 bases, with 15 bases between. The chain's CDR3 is CASSLRGGRGAFF. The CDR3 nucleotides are TGCGCCAGCAGCTTACGGGGAGGCAGGGGAGCTTTCTTT.

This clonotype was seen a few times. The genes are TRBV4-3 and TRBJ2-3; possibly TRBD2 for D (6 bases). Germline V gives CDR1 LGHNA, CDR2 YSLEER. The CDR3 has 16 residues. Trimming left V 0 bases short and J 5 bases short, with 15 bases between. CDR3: CASSQEGRGGGDTQYF. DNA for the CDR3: TGCGCCAGCAGCCAAGAGGGGCGGGGCGGAGGAGATACGCAGTATTTT.

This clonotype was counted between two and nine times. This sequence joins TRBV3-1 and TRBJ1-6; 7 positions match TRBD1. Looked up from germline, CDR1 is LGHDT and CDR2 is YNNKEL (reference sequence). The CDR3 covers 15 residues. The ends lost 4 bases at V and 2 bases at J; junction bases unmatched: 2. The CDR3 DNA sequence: TGTGCCAGCAGCCTACAGGGGACCTATAATTCACCCCTCCACTTT. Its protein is CASSLQGTYNSPLHF.

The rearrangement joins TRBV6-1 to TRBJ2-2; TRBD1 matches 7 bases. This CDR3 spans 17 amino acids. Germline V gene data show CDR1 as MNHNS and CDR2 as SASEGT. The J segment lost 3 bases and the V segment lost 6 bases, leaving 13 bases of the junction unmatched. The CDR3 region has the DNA TGTGCCAGCAGCACCTCAGGACAGGCTTCCGACACCGGGGAGCTGTTTTTT. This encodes CASSTSGQASDTGELFF.

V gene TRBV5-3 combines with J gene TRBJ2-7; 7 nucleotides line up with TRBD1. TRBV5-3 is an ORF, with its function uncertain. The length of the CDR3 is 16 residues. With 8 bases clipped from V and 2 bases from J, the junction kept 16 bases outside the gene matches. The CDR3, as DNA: TGTGCCAGTTCCCGGGACAGCAACTTTAATACCTACGAGCAGTACTTC. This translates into CASSRDSNFNTYEQYF.

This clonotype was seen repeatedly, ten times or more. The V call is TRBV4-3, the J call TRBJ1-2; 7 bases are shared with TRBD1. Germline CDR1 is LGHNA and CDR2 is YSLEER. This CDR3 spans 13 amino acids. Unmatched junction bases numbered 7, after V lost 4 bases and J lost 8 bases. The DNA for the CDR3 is TGCGCCAGCAGCCGCGACAGGGTTTACGGCTACACCTTC. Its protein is CASSRDRVYGYTF.

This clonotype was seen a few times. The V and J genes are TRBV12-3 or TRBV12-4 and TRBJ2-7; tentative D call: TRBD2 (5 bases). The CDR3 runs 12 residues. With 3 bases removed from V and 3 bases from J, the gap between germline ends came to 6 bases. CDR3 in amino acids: CASSFAGYEQYF. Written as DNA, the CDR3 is TGTGCCAGCAGTTTTGCGGGCTACGAGCAGTACTTC.

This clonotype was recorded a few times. The DNA for the CDR3 is TGTGCCAGCAGCTTAGAAGGGACAGTTGGAAACACCATATATTTT. Encoded protein: CASSLEGTVGNTIYF. V usage is TRBV7-2 and J usage is TRBJ1-3, with 7 bases that match TRBD1. Germline-derived CDR1 and CDR2 are SGHTA and FQGNSA. The CDR3 spans 15 residues. V trimming: 1 base; J trimming: 3 bases; junction bases outside the gene matches: 3.

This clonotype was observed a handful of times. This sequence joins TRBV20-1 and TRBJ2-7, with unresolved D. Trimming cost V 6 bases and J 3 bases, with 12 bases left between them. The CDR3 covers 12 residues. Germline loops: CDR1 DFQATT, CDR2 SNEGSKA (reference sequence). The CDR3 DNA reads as TGCAGTGCAATAGGACCCCTCTACGAGCAGTACTTC. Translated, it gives CSAIGPLYEQYF.

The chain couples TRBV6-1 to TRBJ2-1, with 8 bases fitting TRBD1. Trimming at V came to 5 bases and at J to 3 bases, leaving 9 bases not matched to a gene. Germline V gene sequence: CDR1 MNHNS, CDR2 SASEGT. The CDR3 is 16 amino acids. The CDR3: CASSPGQGLIYNEQFF. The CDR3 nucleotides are TGTGCCAGCAGTCCCGGACAGGGACTTATCTACAATGAGCAGTTCTTC.

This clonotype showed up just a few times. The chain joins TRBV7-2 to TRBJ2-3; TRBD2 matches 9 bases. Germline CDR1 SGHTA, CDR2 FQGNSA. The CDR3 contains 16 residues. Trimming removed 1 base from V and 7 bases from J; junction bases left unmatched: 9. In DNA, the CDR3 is TGTGCCAGCAGCTTAGGGTTGGCGGGGGGGCAATATACGCAGTATTTT. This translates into CASSLGLAGGQYTQYF.

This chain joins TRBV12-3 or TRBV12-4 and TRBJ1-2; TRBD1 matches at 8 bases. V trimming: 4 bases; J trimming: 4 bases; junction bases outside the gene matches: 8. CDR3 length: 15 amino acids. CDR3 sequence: CASSYGTGSGYGYTF. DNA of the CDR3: TGTGCCAGCAGTTACGGGACAGGCAGCGGCTATGGCTACACCTTC.

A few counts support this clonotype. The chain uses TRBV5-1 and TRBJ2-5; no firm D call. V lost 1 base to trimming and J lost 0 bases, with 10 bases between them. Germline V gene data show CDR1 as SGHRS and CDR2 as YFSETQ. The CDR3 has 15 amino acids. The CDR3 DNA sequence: TGCGCCAGCAGCTTGTTTGCTAGGAACCAAGAGACCCAGTACTTC. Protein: CASSLFARNQETQYF.

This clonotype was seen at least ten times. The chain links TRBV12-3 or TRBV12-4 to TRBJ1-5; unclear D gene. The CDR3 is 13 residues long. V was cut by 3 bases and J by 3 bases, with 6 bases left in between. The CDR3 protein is CASSFRNNQPQHF. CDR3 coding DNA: TGTGCCAGCAGTTTCAGGAACAATCAGCCCCAGCATTTT.